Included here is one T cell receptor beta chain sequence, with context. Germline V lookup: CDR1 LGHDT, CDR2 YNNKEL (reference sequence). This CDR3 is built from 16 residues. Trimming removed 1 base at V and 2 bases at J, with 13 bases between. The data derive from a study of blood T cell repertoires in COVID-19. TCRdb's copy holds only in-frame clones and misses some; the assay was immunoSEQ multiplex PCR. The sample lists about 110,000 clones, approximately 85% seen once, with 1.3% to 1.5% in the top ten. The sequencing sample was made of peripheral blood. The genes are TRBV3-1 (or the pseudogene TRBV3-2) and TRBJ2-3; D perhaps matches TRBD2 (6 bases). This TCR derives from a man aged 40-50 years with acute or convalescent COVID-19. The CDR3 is CASSQGRDSFTDTQYF. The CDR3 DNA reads TGTGCCAGCAGCCAAGGTCGGGACTCCTTCACAGATACGCAGTATTTT.